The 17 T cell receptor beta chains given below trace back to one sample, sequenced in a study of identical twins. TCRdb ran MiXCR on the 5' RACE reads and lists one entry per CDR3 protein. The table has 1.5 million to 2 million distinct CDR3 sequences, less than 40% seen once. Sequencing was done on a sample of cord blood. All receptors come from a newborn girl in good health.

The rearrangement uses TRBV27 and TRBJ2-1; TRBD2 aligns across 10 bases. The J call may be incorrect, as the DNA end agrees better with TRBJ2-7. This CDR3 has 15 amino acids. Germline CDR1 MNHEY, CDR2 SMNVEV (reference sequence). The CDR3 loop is CASSLWTSGYNEQYF. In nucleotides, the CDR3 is TGTGCCAGCAGTTTGTGGACTAGCGGATACAATGAGCAGTACTTC.

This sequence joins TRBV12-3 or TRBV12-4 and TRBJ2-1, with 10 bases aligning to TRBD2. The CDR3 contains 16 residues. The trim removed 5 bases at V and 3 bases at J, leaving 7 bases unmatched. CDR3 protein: CASSSGGAPHYNEQFF. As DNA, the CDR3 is TGTGCCAGCAGTAGCGGGGGGGCCCCCCACTACAATGAGCAGTTCTTC.

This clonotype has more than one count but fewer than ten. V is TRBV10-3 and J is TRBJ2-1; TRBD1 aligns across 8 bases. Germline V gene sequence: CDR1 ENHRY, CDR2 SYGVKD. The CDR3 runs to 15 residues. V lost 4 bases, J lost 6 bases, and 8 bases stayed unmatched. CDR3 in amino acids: CAISVRTGGSNEQFF. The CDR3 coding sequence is TGTGCCATCAGTGTTCGAACAGGGGGATCCAATGAGCAGTTCTTC.

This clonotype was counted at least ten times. CDR3 protein: CASSLVGPGNEQFF. CDR3 bases: TGTGCCAGCAGCTTAGTAGGGCCAGGGAATGAGCAGTTCTTC. The V gene is TRBV7-9, the J gene TRBJ2-1, with a possible D match to TRBD1 (5 bases). Looked up from germline, CDR1 is SEHNR and CDR2 is FQNEAQ (reference sequence). Trimming removed 1 base at V and 7 bases at J, with 11 bases between. The length of the CDR3 is 14 residues.

The CDR3 bases are TGCGCCAGCAGCCAAGACCATTATACCTATGGCTACACCTTC. It encodes CASSQDHYTYGYTF. The V call is TRBV4-1, the J call TRBJ1-2; D is unclear. CDR3 size: 14 residues. Trimming stripped 0 bases from V and 4 bases from J, with 9 bases between. Germline V gene lookup returns CDR1 MGHRA and CDR2 YSYEKL.

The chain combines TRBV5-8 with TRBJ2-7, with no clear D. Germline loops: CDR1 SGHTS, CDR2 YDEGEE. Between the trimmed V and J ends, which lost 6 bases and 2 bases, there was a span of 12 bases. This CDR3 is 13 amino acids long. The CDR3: CASTPFKPYEQYF. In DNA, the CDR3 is TGTGCCAGCACCCCTTTCAAGCCCTACGAGCAGTACTTC.

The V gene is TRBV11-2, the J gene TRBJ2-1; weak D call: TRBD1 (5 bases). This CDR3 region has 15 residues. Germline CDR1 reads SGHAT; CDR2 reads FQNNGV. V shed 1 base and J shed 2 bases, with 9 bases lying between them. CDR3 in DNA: TGTGCCAGCAGCTTAGGGACAAAAACCTACAATGAGCAGTTCTTC. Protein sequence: CASSLGTKTYNEQFF.

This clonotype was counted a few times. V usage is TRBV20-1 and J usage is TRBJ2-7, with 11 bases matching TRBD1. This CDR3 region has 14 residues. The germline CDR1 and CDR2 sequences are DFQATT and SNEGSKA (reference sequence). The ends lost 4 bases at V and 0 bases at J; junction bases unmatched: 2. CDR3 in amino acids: CSAIGTGGSYEQYF. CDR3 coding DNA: TGCAGTGCTATCGGGACAGGGGGCTCCTACGAGCAGTACTTC.

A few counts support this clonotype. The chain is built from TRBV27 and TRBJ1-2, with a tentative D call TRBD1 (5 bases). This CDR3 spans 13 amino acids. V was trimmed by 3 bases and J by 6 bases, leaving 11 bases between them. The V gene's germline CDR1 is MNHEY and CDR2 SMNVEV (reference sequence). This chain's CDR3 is CASSFRGRHGYTF. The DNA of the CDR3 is TGTGCCAGCAGTTTCCGGGGGAGGCATGGCTACACCTTC.

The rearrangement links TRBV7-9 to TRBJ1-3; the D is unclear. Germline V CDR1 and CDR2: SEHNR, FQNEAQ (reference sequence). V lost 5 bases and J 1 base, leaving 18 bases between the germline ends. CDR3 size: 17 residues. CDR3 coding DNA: TGTGCCAGCAGCCGCGCCCCAGGAGCAACGTCTGGAAACACCATATATTTT. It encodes CASSRAPGATSGNTIYF.

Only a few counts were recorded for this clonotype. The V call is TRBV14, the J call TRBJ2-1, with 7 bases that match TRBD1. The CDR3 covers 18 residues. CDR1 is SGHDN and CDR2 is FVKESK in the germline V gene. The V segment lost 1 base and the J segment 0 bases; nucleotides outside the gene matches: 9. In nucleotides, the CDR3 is TGTGCCAGCAGCCAAGTGGCCAGGGGGTCCCCCTCCTACAATGAGCAGTTCTTC. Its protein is CASSQVARGSPSYNEQFF.

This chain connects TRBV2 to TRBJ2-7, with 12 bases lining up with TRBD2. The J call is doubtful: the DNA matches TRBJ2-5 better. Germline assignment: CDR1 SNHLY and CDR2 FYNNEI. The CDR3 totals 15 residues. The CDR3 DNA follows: TGTGCCAGCCGTATGACTAGCGGGAGCAGCGAGACCCAGTACTTC. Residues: CASRMTSGSSETQYF.

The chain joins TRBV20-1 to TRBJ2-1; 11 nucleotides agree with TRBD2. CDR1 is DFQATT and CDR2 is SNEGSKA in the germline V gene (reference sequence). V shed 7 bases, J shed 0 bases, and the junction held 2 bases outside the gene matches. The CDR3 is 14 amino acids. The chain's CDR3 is CSGLAGSSYNEQFF. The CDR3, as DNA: TGCAGTGGACTAGCGGGGAGCTCCTACAATGAGCAGTTCTTC.

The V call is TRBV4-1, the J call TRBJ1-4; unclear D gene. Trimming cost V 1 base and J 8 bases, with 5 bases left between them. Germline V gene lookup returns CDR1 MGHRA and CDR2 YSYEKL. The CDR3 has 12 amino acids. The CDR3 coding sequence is TGCGCCAGCAGCCAAGTTCAGGAAAAACTGTTTTTT. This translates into CASSQVQEKLFF.

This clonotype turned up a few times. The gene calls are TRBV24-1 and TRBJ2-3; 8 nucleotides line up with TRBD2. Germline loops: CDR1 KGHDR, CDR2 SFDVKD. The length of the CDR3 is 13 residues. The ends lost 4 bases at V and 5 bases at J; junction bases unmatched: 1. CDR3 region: CATSELAGDTQYF. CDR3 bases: TGTGCCACCAGTGAGCTAGCGGGAGATACGCAGTATTTT.

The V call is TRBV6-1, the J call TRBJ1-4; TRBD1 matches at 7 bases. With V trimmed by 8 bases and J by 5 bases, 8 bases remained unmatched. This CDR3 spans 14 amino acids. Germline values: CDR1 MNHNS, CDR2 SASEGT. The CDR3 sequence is CASQQGPKNEKLFF. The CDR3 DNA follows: TGTGCCAGCCAACAGGGGCCGAAGAATGAAAAACTGTTTTTT.

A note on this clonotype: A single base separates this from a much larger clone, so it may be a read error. CDR3 region: CSVLAVGSYEQYF. For the CDR3, the DNA is TGCAGCGTCCTAGCTGTGGGAAGCTACGAGCAGTACTTC. The chain couples TRBV29-1 to TRBJ2-5; weak D call: TRBD2 (5 bases). The DNA end lines up better with TRBJ2-7; the J call may be wrong. Germline V gives CDR1 SQVTM, CDR2 ANQGSEA. The CDR3 runs 13 residues.